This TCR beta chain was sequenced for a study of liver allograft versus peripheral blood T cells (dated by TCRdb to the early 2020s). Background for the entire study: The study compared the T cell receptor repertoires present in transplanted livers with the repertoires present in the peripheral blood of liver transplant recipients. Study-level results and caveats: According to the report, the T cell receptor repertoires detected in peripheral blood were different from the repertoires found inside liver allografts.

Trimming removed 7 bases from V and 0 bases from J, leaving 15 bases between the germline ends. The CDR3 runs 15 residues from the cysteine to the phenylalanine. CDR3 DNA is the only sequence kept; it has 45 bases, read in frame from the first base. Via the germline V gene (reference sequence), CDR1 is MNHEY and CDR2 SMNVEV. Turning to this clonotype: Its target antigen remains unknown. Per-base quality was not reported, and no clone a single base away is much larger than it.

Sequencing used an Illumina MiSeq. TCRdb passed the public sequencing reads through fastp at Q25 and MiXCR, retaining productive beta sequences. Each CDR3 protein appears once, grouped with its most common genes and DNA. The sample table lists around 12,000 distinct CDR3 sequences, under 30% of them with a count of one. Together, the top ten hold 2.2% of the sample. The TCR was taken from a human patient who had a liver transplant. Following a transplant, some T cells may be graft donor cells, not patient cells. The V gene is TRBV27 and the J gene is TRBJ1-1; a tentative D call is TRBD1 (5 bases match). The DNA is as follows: TGTGCCAGCAAGCCGGGGCGCGTTATGAACACTGAAGCTTTCTTT. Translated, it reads CASKPGRVMNTEAFF.